This T cell receptor (beta chain) was sequenced for a study of cytomegalovirus exposure and HLA in healthy donors. The primer mix had 60 Vbeta and 13 Jbeta primers. Clones were read by immunoSEQ multiplex PCR, and TCRdb kept only the in-frame ones, dropping some. The sample lists about 220,000 clones, less than 85% occurring once. Germline CDR1 is MDHEN and CDR2 is SYDVKM. The CDR3 is 16 residues long. Concerning this clone: At one end the junction does not follow the germline gene, possibly because of a read error.

The genes are TRBV28 and TRBJ2-4, with 7 bases identical to TRBD1. This sequence was found in a man aged 18 to 30 in good health and CMV-seronegative. The material sequenced was PBMCs. CDR3 sequence reads: CASSRGGAEAKNIQYF. In DNA, the CDR3 is TGTGCCAGCAGCCGAGGGGGCGCTGAAGCCAAAAACATTCAATACTTC.